These T cell receptor beta chains were read from a single sample in a study of shared clonotypes between healthy human individuals. Profiling relied on immunoSEQ multiplex PCR, and the TCRdb table lists in-frame clones only, not all of them. The table records 400,000 to 500,000 clones, about 82% of them present only once. The sample taken for sequencing was PBMCs. These receptors all come from a woman aged 35 to 49 in good health. Some clones in this sample may be carry-over from other donors' samples. Both conserved end residues are part of each CDR3. D genes are given only for firm matches. For some rows the clone size is stated as once, few or many, or as a class when expanded; others skip it.

j_call,clone_size,v_call,d_call,cdr3_aa,cdr3_nt
TRBJ2-7,NA,TRBV5-6,NA,CASSRAGVVGEQYF,TGTGCCAGCAGCCGCGCTGGGGTGGTCGGCGAGCAGTACTTC
TRBJ1-4,NA,TRBV7-9,NA,CASSLQGNEKLFF,TGTGCCAGCAGCTTACAGGGTAATGAAAAACTGTTTTTT
TRBJ1-3,NA,TRBV7-2,NA,CASSSSTRNTIYF,TGTGCCAGCAGCTCCTCGACCCGAAACACCATATATTTT
TRBJ2-2,NA,TRBV10-1,NA,CASTFGGTGELFF,TGCGCCAGCACGTTTGGCGGCACCGGGGAGCTGTTTTTT
TRBJ2-1,NA,TRBV7-3,TRBD2,CASSPVGLAEPGQFF,TGTGCCAGCAGTCCCGTGGGCCTAGCGGAGCCGGGGCAGTTCTTC
TRBJ1-2,NA,TRBV11-2,NA,CASSPSRGYGYTF,TGTGCCAGCAGCCCCAGCCGGGGCTATGGCTACACCTTC
TRBJ2-3,few,TRBV7-6,NA,CASKPLYRTDTQYF,TGTGCCAGCAAACCCCTCTACCGCACAGATACGCAGTATTTT
TRBJ2-3,NA,TRBV28,NA,CASSLPGFGDTQYF,TGTGCCAGCAGTTTGCCAGGCTTTGGAGATACGCAGTATTTT
TRBJ1-1,once,TRBV5-1,NA,CASSPWRQGTEAFF,TGCGCCAGCAGCCCGTGGCGGCAGGGCACTGAAGCTTTCTTT
TRBJ2-7,NA,TRBV4-1,NA,CASSQGSGGEQYF,TGCGCCAGCAGCCAAGGGTCGGGTGGCGAGCAGTACTTC
TRBJ2-5,NA,TRBV4-1,NA,CASSQVQGGQETQYF,TGCGCCAGCAGCCAAGTACAGGGTGGCCAAGAGACCCAGTACTTC
TRBJ2-7,NA,TRBV5-4,NA,CASSRGGVVSSYEQYF,TGTGCCAGCAGCCGTGGCGGGGTAGTGAGCTCCTACGAGCAGTACTTC
TRBJ2-1,NA,TRBV10-3,NA,CAIKADYNEQFF,TGTGCCATCAAGGCAGACTACAATGAGCAGTTCTTC
TRBJ2-2,NA,TRBV5-4,TRBD2,CASSFKKAGPGELFF,TGTGCCAGCAGCTTCAAAAAAGCGGGACCCGGGGAGCTGTTTTTT
TRBJ2-5,NA,TRBV5-1,NA,CASSLVPRDPYF,TGCGCCAGCAGCTTGGTTCCCCGGGACCCGTACTTC
TRBJ2-5,NA,TRBV13,TRBD2,CASSRLAGLETQYF,TGTGCCAGCAGCAGACTAGCGGGATTAGAGACCCAGTACTTC
TRBJ2-3,NA,TRBV10-1,TRBD2,CASSGGSGRALGQYF,TGCGCCAGCAGTGGGGGTAGCGGGAGGGCCCTCGGGCAGTATTTT
TRBJ2-7,NA,TRBV9,NA,CASSVDGYEQYF,TGTGCCAGCAGCGTAGATGGCTACGAGCAGTACTTC
TRBJ2-7,NA,TRBV7-2,TRBD2,CASSLLAGGLEQYF,TGTGCCAGCAGCTTACTCGCGGGAGGGCTCGAGCAGTACTTC
TRBJ2-1,NA,TRBV7-6,NA,CASSLVGPPTPNEQFF,TGTGCCAGCAGCTTAGTTGGTCCCCCCACGCCCAATGAGCAGTTCTTC
TRBJ1-4,NA,TRBV21-1,NA,CASSKKRVTNEKLFF,TGTGCCAGCAGCAAAAAACGAGTGACTAATGAAAAACTGTTTTTT
TRBJ2-1,NA,TRBV5-6,NA,CASSALRRREQFF,TGTGCCAGCAGCGCCTTGCGGCGAAGGGAGCAGTTCTTC
TRBJ2-7,NA,TRBV10-3,NA,CAISETGYEQYF,TGTGCCATCAGTGAGACTGGTTACGAGCAGTACTTC
TRBJ2-5,NA,TRBV5-1,TRBD2,CASSLTASGTQETQYF,TGCGCCAGCAGCTTGACGGCTAGCGGGACCCAAGAGACCCAGTACTTC
TRBJ2-1,NA,TRBV19,TRBD2,CASSIDSRLAGACEQFF,TGTGCCAGTAGTATAGATTCCCGACTAGCGGGAGCCTGTGAGCAGTTCTTC
TRBJ2-1,NA,TRBV6-1,NA,CASSVTDARGGEQFF,TGTGCCAGCAGTGTGACGGACGCCAGGGGCGGTGAGCAGTTCTTC
TRBJ2-7,NA,TRBV7-8,NA,CASSLGAHLSYEQYF,TGTGCCAGCAGCTTAGGTGCTCACCTCTCCTACGAGCAGTACTTC
TRBJ2-3,NA,TRBV7-3,NA,CASHRRTTDTQYF,TGTGCCAGCCATCGCCGGACCACAGATACGCAGTATTTT
TRBJ2-3,NA,TRBV7-2,TRBD2,CASSLGGRAGDTQYF,TGTGCCAGCAGCTTAGGCGGGAGGGCCGGAGATACGCAGTATTTT
TRBJ2-5,NA,TRBV27,NA,CASSLSYQHETQYF,TGTGCCAGCAGTTTATCGTATCAGCACGAGACCCAGTACTTC
TRBJ2-3,NA,TRBV5-1,TRBD2,CASSMTSGITDTQYF,TGCGCCAGCAGCATGACTAGCGGGATCACAGATACGCAGTATTTT
TRBJ2-2,NA,TRBV19,TRBD2,CASSSAVAGRRTGELFF,TGTGCCAGTAGTTCAGCGGTAGCGGGAAGGAGGACCGGGGAGCTGTTTTTT